A single sample gave rise to the 15 T cell receptor beta chains below, sequenced in a study of PD-L1 blockade in urothelial cancer. Time point specified: peripheral blood 6 weeks after treatment start. Repertoires were generated with immunoSEQ multiplex PCR, while TCRdb's copy carries only in-frame clones and drops some. Of tens of thousands of clones listed, about 80% were seen once; the top ten hold about 3%. Here the sequenced sample was PBMCs, taken around atezolizumab (anti-PD-L1) treatment. These receptors originate from a man between 65 and 85 years old with urothelial cancer.

The V call is TRBV28, the J call TRBJ2-3, with 8 positions matching TRBD2. J lost 1 base, V lost 6 bases, and 6 bases had no gene match. The CDR3 sequence is 15 residues long. Looked up from germline, CDR1 is MDHEN and CDR2 is SYDVKM. DNA for the CDR3: TGTGCCAGCAGCCCAAGCGGGAGTGGCACAGATACGCAGTATTTT. As protein: CASSPSGSGTDTQYF.

This clone was detected only once. The V gene is TRBV21-1, the J gene TRBJ1-4; the DNA was not compared with TRBD1, the D call given in the table. TRBV21-1 is deemed a pseudogene. The length of the CDR3 is 16 residues. The CDR3 sequence: CASSPAPPRPYEKLFF. The CDR3 DNA sequence: TGTGCCAGCAGCCCGGCGCCCCCCAGGCCATATGAAAAACTGTTTTTT.

The V call is TRBV9, the J call TRBJ2-1; maybe TRBD2 (5 bases). Per germline, CDR1 SGDLS and CDR2 YYNGEE. The V end was cut by 4 bases, the J end by 6 bases, with 11 bases between. This CDR3 is built from 13 residues. CDR3 sequence (DNA): TGTGCCAGCAGCACCTCTAGCACCAATGAGCAGTTCTTC. Its translation is CASSTSSTNEQFF.

This clone was detected only once. The rearrangement links TRBV21-1 to TRBJ2-1; the table's D gene call, TRBD1, was not cross checked with the DNA. TRBV21-1 is tagged as a pseudogene. The CDR3 spans 17 residues. The CDR3 DNA follows: TGTGCCAGCAGCAAAGATTTCCCGGTTAGGGGGTACAATGAGCAGTTCTTC. This translates into CASSKDFPVRGYNEQFF.

The gene calls are TRBV2 and TRBJ1-5; D not resolved. Between the trimmed V and J ends, which lost 7 bases and 3 bases, there was a span of 10 bases. The CDR3 totals 13 residues. Germline values: CDR1 SNHLY, CDR2 FYNNEI. The CDR3 loop is CASMRENNQPQHF. The CDR3 nucleotides are TGTGCCAGCATGAGGGAGAACAATCAGCCCCAGCATTTT.

The J gene is TRBJ2-1, the V gene TRBV15; perhaps TRBD2 as D (6 bases). The germline V gene has CDR1 LNHNV and CDR2 YYDKDF (reference sequence). The CDR3 totals 16 residues. The V gene lost 1 base and the J gene lost 9 bases, with 19 bases spanning the gap. CDR3 sequence: CATSRGVFGSISEQFF. As DNA, the CDR3 is TGTGCCACCAGCAGAGGGGTCTTCGGGAGCATAAGTGAGCAGTTCTTC.

The chain employs TRBV4-1 and TRBJ2-5; 9 bases map to TRBD1. The CDR3 runs 16 residues. Trimming took 2 bases from V and 5 from J; bases not matched to a gene: 9. CDR1 MGHRA and CDR2 YSYEKL come from the germline V gene. CDR3 in amino acids: CASSQSPGQGGETQYF. The CDR3 nucleotides are TGCGCCAGCAGCCAATCACCGGGACAGGGTGGGGAGACCCAGTACTTC.

The chain carries TRBV7-2 and TRBJ1-5; 11 nucleotides match TRBD1. Germline assignment: CDR1 SGHTA and CDR2 FQGNSA. The CDR3 consists of 19 residues. J lost 0 bases, V lost 0 bases, and 7 bases had no gene match. The chain's CDR3 is CASSLARDRGVYSNQPQHF. DNA of the CDR3: TGTGCCAGCAGCTTAGCGCGGGACAGGGGGGTTTATAGCAATCAGCCCCAGCATTTT.

This chain joins TRBV6-5 and TRBJ2-5; D may be TRBD1 (5 bases). This CDR3 has 15 amino acids. CDR1 and CDR2 (germline): MNHEY, SVGAGI. Trimming removed 0 bases from V and 5 bases from J, with 13 bases in between. The DNA of the CDR3 is TGTGCCAGCAGTTACTCGACTTCTCCAGGGGAGACCCAGTACTTC. This sequence encodes CASSYSTSPGETQYF.

Here the CDR3 reads CASSGGGGQPQHF. The CDR3 DNA is TGTGCCAGCAGCGGGGGGGGTGGGCAGCCCCAGCATTTT. This chain uses TRBV7-8 with TRBJ1-5, with D possibly matching TRBD1 (5 bases). Per germline, CDR1 SGHVS and CDR2 FQNEAQ. The V end lost 5 bases, the J end lost 7 bases, and 12 bases lay between the germline ends. The CDR3 length is 13 residues.

V is TRBV19 and J is TRBJ2-7, with 8 bases that match TRBD2. CDR1 and CDR2 from the germline V gene are LNHDA and SQIVND (reference sequence). The CDR3 has 14 amino acids. After removal of 5 bases from V and 2 bases from J, the junction contained 5 bases not matched to a gene. DNA of the CDR3: TGTGCCAGTAGTGTTGGAGCGGGAGCCTACGAGCAGTACTTC. Residues: CASSVGAGAYEQYF.

This clone has only a few counts. This sequence joins TRBV6-5 and TRBJ1-6, with TRBD1 matching over 7 bases. The germline V gene has CDR1 MNHEY and CDR2 SVGAGI. This CDR3 spans 14 amino acids. With V trimmed by 6 bases and J by 12 bases, 11 bases remained unmatched. CDR3: CASRERQGYLPLHF. CDR3 nucleotide sequence: TGTGCCAGCAGAGAGAGACAGGGATACCTACCCCTCCACTTT.

The chain is built from TRBV5-6 and TRBJ2-5; D is perhaps TRBD2 (6 bases). Trimming took off 4 bases at V and 4 bases at J, with 11 bases between the two ends. CDR1 is SGHDT and CDR2 is YYEEEE in the germline V gene. The CDR3 covers 13 residues. In DNA form, the CDR3 reads TGTGCCAGCAGCCCCGGGACTTTAGAGACCCAGTACTTC. It encodes CASSPGTLETQYF.

This clone was recorded a few times. This sequence joins TRBV5-6 and TRBJ2-3; D gene ambiguous. V was pared by 1 base and J by 0 bases, with 3 bases between. Germline CDR1 is SGHDT and CDR2 is YYEEEE. CDR3 length: 13 residues. The CDR3 DNA reads TGTGCCAGCAGCTTGACTAGCACAGATACGCAGTATTTT. It translates to CASSLTSTDTQYF.

V usage is TRBV7-2 and J usage is TRBJ2-3, with D possibly TRBD2 on 6 matching bases. The V and J ends lost 7 bases and 4 bases respectively, with 18 bases between them. The CDR3 totals 15 residues. CDR1 is SGHTA and CDR2 is FQGNSA in the germline V gene. The CDR3 bases are TGTGCCAGCATCCGGGAGAAAAGGCGGGCAGATACGCAGTATTTT. This translates into CASIREKRRADTQYF.